Shown below are 6 T cell receptor beta chains from a single sample sequenced in a study of T-cell reconstitution after alpha-beta-depleted transplantation in children. Researchers prepared the TCRbeta library using unique molecular identifiers, the study reports. Each CDR3 protein gets one entry after TCRdb re-called the PCR reads with MiXCR. In the table there are 450,000 to 600,000 distinct CDR3 sequences, about an eighth of which are singletons. The sequencing used PBMCs, mostly from graft donor cells, collected 360 days after TCRalphabeta/CD19-depleted stem cell transplant. These receptors originate from a male patient under 18 who had a stem cell transplant for acute myeloid leukemia, so the T cells may come from the graft donor.

This clonotype was seen only a few times. The CDR3 reads CASSRGGGEKLFF. The CDR3 DNA reads as TGTGCCAGCAGCCGAGGGGGGGGCGAAAAACTGTTTTTT. V gene TRBV7-9 combines with J gene TRBJ1-4; D is perhaps TRBD1 (6 bases). From germline, CDR1 is SEHNR and CDR2 FQNEAQ (reference sequence). V lost 5 bases and J lost 8, with 12 bases in between. The CDR3 length is 13 residues.

This clonotype was counted between two and nine times. J is TRBJ2-6 and V is TRBV5-1, with TRBD1 matching 8 bases. V shed 0 bases and J 2 bases; nucleotides not matched to a gene: 10. CDR1 SGHRS and CDR2 YFSETQ come from the germline V gene. The CDR3 length is 19 residues. Written as DNA, the CDR3 is TGCGCCAGCAGCTTGGTCCTCGGCAGGGGGCTCACTGGGGCCAACGTCCTGACTTTC. As protein: CASSLVLGRGLTGANVLTF.

This clonotype has only a few counts. The V and J genes are TRBV4-3 and TRBJ2-7, with 9 bases fitting TRBD2. CDR1 and CDR2 from the germline V gene are LGHNA and YSLEER. With 3 bases clipped from V and 3 bases from J, the junction kept 9 bases outside the gene matches. This CDR3 spans 16 amino acids. Written as DNA, the CDR3 is TGCGCCAGCAGCCATTCAGTTAGCGGGAGATTCTACGAGCAGTACTTC. Translated, it gives CASSHSVSGRFYEQYF.

Comment on this clonotype: This may stem from a read error, because a much larger clone lies one nucleotide away. This rearrangement joins TRBV28 to TRBJ2-1; D remains unclear. This CDR3 region has 11 residues. Germline loops: CDR1 MDHEN, CDR2 SYDVKM. The CDR3 nucleotides read TGTGCCAGCAGTGCAAGTAATGTGCAGTTCTTC. As protein: CASSASNVQFF.

This clonotype was seen a single time. V is TRBV20-1 and J is TRBJ2-1; D not certain. CDR3 size: 11 residues. Looked up from germline, CDR1 is DFQATT and CDR2 is SNEGSKA (reference sequence). With 6 bases removed from V and 9 bases from J, the gap between germline ends came to 12 bases. CDR3 coding DNA: TGCAGTGCACCCCGGGCTAGTGAGCAGTTCTTC. This sequence encodes CSAPRASEQFF.

Only a few counts were recorded for this clonotype. V is TRBV11-2 and J is TRBJ2-1; TRBD2 aligns across 12 bases. The CDR3 is 18 amino acids. The trim removed 7 bases at V and 8 bases at J, leaving 18 bases unmatched. Germline V gene lookup returns CDR1 SGHAT and CDR2 FQNNGV. CDR3 residues: CASILGLAGYPLRDEQFF. The CDR3 DNA reads as TGTGCCAGCATCCTAGGACTAGCGGGATATCCCCTCCGCGATGAGCAGTTCTTC.